This T cell receptor (beta chain) was documented in a study of blood T cell repertoires in COVID-19. The wider study: Sites across the United States, Italy and Spain contributed samples from acute and convalescent COVID-19. In each case, the material was cDNA or gDNA derived from T cells, B-cell-depleted T cells, or PBMCs.

In the original workflow: Amplification with reference gene primers provided the estimates of nucleated cell counts. The data were produced by immunoSEQ multiplex PCR, yet TCRdb's version contains in-frame clones alone and is incomplete. V, J and clone size derive from that table, while D and trimming were established from the DNA sequence. The repertoire consists of about 260,000 clones, with approximately 87% occurring once and the leading ten covering around 7.8%. The CDR3 has 13 amino acids. Germline CDR1 and CDR2: ENHRY and SYGVKD. V was clipped by 8 bases and J by 2 bases, with 12 bases between them.

The TCR sequence derives from a human donor in a cohort sampled during active COVID-19. The gene calls are TRBV10-3 and TRBJ1-1; D is undetermined. The source material was peripheral blood. CDR3 sequence reads: CAISREPNTEAFF. As DNA, the CDR3 is TGTGCCATCTCCCGGGAACCAAACACTGAAGCTTTCTTT.